The next 20 T cell receptor beta chains were all read from a single sample in a study of vaccination effects on CD4 cells after COVID-19. This table comes from immunoSEQ multiplex PCR, and its TCRdb copy is limited to in-frame clones, with some not included. Of tens of thousands of clones listed, around 73% are singletons. Viral peptide pool expansion of antigen-specific CD4+ T cells preceded sequencing in the ViraFEST assay. A roughly ten-day culture period preceded the isolation of CD4+ T cells. Each participant received a vaccine that was either BNT162b2 or mRNA-1273, given as two doses. These receptors have no identified antigens. The sample in question was CD4+ T cells from PBMCs cultured with HCoV-229E spike peptides, obtained after COVID-19 vaccination. These receptors were collected from a human donor who received a COVID-19 vaccine.

Only a few counts were recorded for this clone. This chain links TRBV3-1 (or the pseudogene TRBV3-2) with TRBJ1-6; no clear D. The CDR3 has 14 amino acids. V lost 1 base, J lost 6 bases, and 7 bases lay in between. Germline CDR1 LGHDT, CDR2 YNNKEL (reference sequence). The CDR3 is CASSQVNSNSPLHF. In DNA, the CDR3 is TGTGCCAGCAGCCAAGTAAACAGTAATTCACCCCTCCACTTT.

The CDR3 loop is CSVERGNTEAFF. CDR3 nucleotides: TGCAGCGTTGAAAGGGGTAACACTGAAGCTTTCTTT. J is TRBJ1-1 and V is TRBV29-1; possibly TRBD1 for D (5 bases). This CDR3 contains 12 residues. Trimming shortened V by 2 bases and J by 2 bases, and 6 bases separated the two germline ends. Germline CDR1 reads SQVTM; CDR2 reads ANQGSEA. Full variable domain (missing parts from reference TRBV29-1 and TRBJ1-1): SAVISQKPSRDICQRGTSLTIQCQVDSQVTMMFWYRQQPGQSLTLIATANQGSEATYESGFVIDKFPISRPNLTFSTLTVSNMSPEDSSIYLCSVERGNTEAFFGQGTRLTVV.

This clone was detected a few times. The chain has TRBV28 and TRBJ2-1; 11 bases match TRBD2. J gave up 10 bases and V 6 bases, and 5 bases lay outside the gene matches. The CDR3 covers 13 residues. Germline V CDR1 and CDR2: MDHEN, SYDVKM. CDR3 DNA sequence: TGTGCCAGCAGCATAGCGGGGGGGCGAGAGCAGTTCTTC. It translates to CASSIAGGREQFF.

V and J are TRBV6-6 and TRBJ1-1, with D perhaps matching TRBD1 (5 bases). The CDR3 runs to 17 residues. Germline CDR1 and CDR2: MNHNY and SVGAGI (reference sequence). Trimming took off 5 bases at V and 4 bases at J, with 23 bases between the two ends. CDR3 sequence reads: CASSPPQGLRRSTEAFF. CDR3 DNA: TGTGCCAGCAGTCCGCCCCAGGGTTTGAGGAGGTCCACTGAAGCTTTCTTT.

The chain joins TRBV5-1 to TRBJ1-1; no clear D. Trimming left V 4 bases short and J 0 bases short, with 13 bases between. Germline V gene sequence: CDR1 SGHRS, CDR2 YFSETQ. The CDR3 covers 15 residues. The CDR3 coding sequence is TGCGCCAGCAGCCCTGGACCGCGGGTGAACACTGAAGCTTTCTTT. It translates to CASSPGPRVNTEAFF.

This clone was seen once. V is TRBV5-1 and J is TRBJ2-5; 7 bases line up with TRBD1. Losses at the gene ends were 2 bases for V and 3 bases for J; bases not matched to a gene: 4. This CDR3 has 14 amino acids. The germline CDR1 and CDR2 sequences are SGHRS and YFSETQ. The CDR3 DNA reads as TGCGCCAGCAGCTTACAGGGGCCAAAAGAGACCCAGTACTTC. Translating it yields CASSLQGPKETQYF.

This clone has just a few counts. V gene TRBV12-3 or TRBV12-4 combines with J gene TRBJ2-1; D is uncertain. The V gene lost 7 bases and the J gene lost 4 bases, with 11 bases spanning the gap. This CDR3 has 13 residues. In DNA form, the CDR3 reads TGTGCCAGCAAGGCGGAGACATACAATGAGCAGTTCTTC. Translation: CASKAETYNEQFF.

This sequence joins TRBV6-5 and TRBJ1-2, with 10 positions matching TRBD1. This CDR3 comprises 13 residues. V shed 8 bases and J 7 bases; nucleotides not matched to a gene: 7. In germline, CDR1 is MNHEY, CDR2 SVGAGI. Here the CDR3 DNA reads TGTGCCAGCCGGGCGGGACAGGGGTCTGGCTACACCTTC. Its protein product is CASRAGQGSGYTF.

This clone was seen only a few times. This chain joins TRBV2 and TRBJ2-7, with 7 bases matching TRBD1. With 7 bases clipped from V and 7 bases from J, the junction kept 13 bases outside the gene matches. The germline V gene encodes CDR1 SNHLY and CDR2 FYNNEI. The CDR3 has 14 residues. The CDR3 DNA reads as TGTGCCAGCACACTTCAATGGGACAGTAGAGAGCAGTACGTC. This translates into CASTLQWDSREQYV.

This clone was counted between two and nine times. This chain uses TRBV5-1 with TRBJ1-1, with 8 bases identical to TRBD1. The CDR3 consists of 14 residues. Germline lookup yields CDR1 SGHRS and CDR2 YFSETQ. The V segment lost 3 bases and the J segment 1 base; nucleotides outside the gene matches: 2. The CDR3 reads CASSSGTGNTEAFF. The CDR3 coding sequence is TGCGCCAGCAGCTCCGGGACAGGGAACACTGAAGCTTTCTTT.

About this clone: Other DNA variants within this sample encode the same CDR3. The gene calls are TRBV18 and TRBJ2-3; D unclear. V was pared by 0 bases and J by 2 bases, with 3 bases between. Germline CDR1 and CDR2: KGHSH and LQKENI. The CDR3 loop spans 13 amino acids. DNA of the CDR3: TGTGCCAGCTCACCACCGTCCACAGATACGCAGTATTTT. Translating gives CASSPPSTDTQYF.

This clone was detected only a few times. The V gene is TRBV5-1, the J gene TRBJ2-4, with D maybe TRBD1 (8 bases). Germline V lookup: CDR1 SGHRS, CDR2 YFSETQ. CDR3 size: 15 residues. V lost 2 bases, J lost 5 bases, and 14 bases lay in between. DNA for the CDR3: TGCGCCAGCAGCTTTGGACAGGGAGGGGAAAACATTCAGTACTTC. This encodes CASSFGQGGENIQYF.

The chain carries TRBV5-1 and TRBJ2-3, with D possibly matching TRBD1 (7 bases). Trimming took 8 bases from V and 5 from J, leaving 15 bases between them. The CDR3 is 13 residues long. Germline CDR1 and CDR2: SGHRS and YFSETQ. In DNA form, the CDR3 reads TGCGCCAGTGGTAGTCAGGGGGGAGATACGCAGTATTTT. This translates into CASGSQGGDTQYF.

The chain couples TRBV30 to TRBJ1-3; D is ambiguous. Trimming shortened V by 0 bases and J by 0 bases, and 9 bases separated the two germline ends. CDR3 size: 15 residues. CDR1 is GTSNPN, CDR2 SVGIG, per germline (reference sequence). The DNA for the CDR3 is TGTGCCTGGAGTGTGAACAGCCTCTCTGGAAACACCATATATTTT. Encoded protein: CAWSVNSLSGNTIYF.

This chain connects TRBV9 to TRBJ2-1; 8 bases fit TRBD2. Germline CDR1 reads SGDLS; CDR2 reads YYNGEE. V dropped 3 bases and J dropped 6; count of bases not matched to a gene: 5. The CDR3 length is 14 residues. Written as DNA, the CDR3 is TGTGCCAGCAGCGGTAGCGGGAAAGTCAATGAGCAGTTCTTC. Protein sequence: CASSGSGKVNEQFF.

The chain is built from TRBV5-1 and TRBJ2-4; 7 nucleotides agree with TRBD1. In germline, CDR1 is SGHRS, CDR2 YFSETQ. The CDR3 totals 12 residues. The V segment lost 7 bases and the J segment 10 bases; nucleotides outside the gene matches: 8. The CDR3 spells CASGDSLEIQYF. The CDR3, as DNA: TGCGCCAGCGGGGACAGCCTGGAAATTCAGTACTTC.

The chain has TRBV7-2 and TRBJ2-2; D possibly corresponds to TRBD1 (5 bases). Trimming removed 2 bases from V and 0 bases from J, with 10 bases in between. The CDR3 length is 16 residues. CDR1 is SGHTA, CDR2 FQGNSA, per germline. The CDR3 loop is CASSLQGNTNTGELFF. The CDR3 nucleotides read TGTGCCAGCAGCTTACAGGGCAATACGAACACCGGGGAGCTGTTTTTT.

This chain uses TRBV19 with TRBJ1-4; D remains unclear. The CDR3 is 16 amino acids. Germline CDR1 LNHDA, CDR2 SQIVND (reference sequence). The ends were cut back, 0 bases at V and 3 bases at J, with 11 bases in the middle. CDR3 sequence (DNA): TGTGCCAGTAGTATAGAGGGAGTGGCTGCTAATGAAAAACTGTTTTTT. Translation: CASSIEGVAANEKLFF.

The chain employs TRBV7-8 and TRBJ1-6; D unclear. The germline gives CDR1 SGHVS, CDR2 FQNEAQ. There are 14 residues in the CDR3. V lost 1 base, J lost 8 bases, and 9 bases lay in between. CDR3 sequence (DNA): TGTGCCAGCAGCTTAGACTCCGATTATTCACCCCTCCACTTT. Protein: CASSLDSDYSPLHF.

The gene calls are TRBV7-9 and TRBJ2-2, with 7 bases lining up with TRBD2. Trimming at V came to 5 bases and at J to 8 bases, leaving 8 bases not matched to a gene. Germline V gene lookup returns CDR1 SEHNR and CDR2 FQNEAQ (reference sequence). There are 14 residues in the CDR3. CDR3 sequence reads: CASSLTSVGGELFF. The CDR3 nucleotides read TGTGCCAGCAGCCTTACTAGCGTGGGAGGGGAGCTGTTTTTT.